This T cell receptor beta chain comes out of a study of blood T cells in healthy people across ages. For this clonotype: Its antigen is unidentified.

Together with a sample-barcoded 5' primer, a J-beta primer mix was included in a second PCR lasting about 6 to 11 cycles. MiXCR, applied by TCRdb to the 5' RACE reads, yields one record per CDR3 protein. The table includes more than 1,000,000 distinct CDR3 sequences, 20% to 25% detected once. Whole-study results and caveats: With naive T cell percentage, TCR beta diversity showed a strong correlation.

The CDR3 runs 15 residues. V was clipped by 2 bases and J by 3 bases; unmatched bases: 7. The germline V gene has CDR1 SGDLS and CDR2 YYNGEE. These data were likewise used in another study, on T cells of mothers and their children. That paper adds: A primer called M1S, used in the second PCR, added sample barcodes and 2-4 random nucleotides. The data showed no persistent microchimeric T cell clones.

This clonotype was sampled from a girl aged 2-9 years in good health. Sample: blood. This sequence joins TRBV9 and TRBJ2-5; TRBD1 agrees at 7 bases. For the CDR3, the DNA is TGTGCCAGCAGCGTCCTTGGGACAGCCGAAGAGACCCAGTACTTC. It encodes CASSVLGTAEETQYF.